The 27 T cell receptor beta chains presented below share a single source sample, sequenced in a study of T cells in women clearing cervical HPV infection. Measured with immunoSEQ multiplex PCR; TCRdb has only the in-frame clones, and not every one. This repertoire includes 30,000 to 45,000 clones. Sequenced material: blood buffy coat. The source of these receptors is a woman between 18 and 69 years old with a cervical HPV16 infection that either progressed to CIN3+ or cleared (not recorded which).

Comment on this clone: The read ends 3 residues early relative to the CDR3; the germline J gene fills the gap. The chain has TRBV6-4 and TRBJ1-5; possible D gene TRBD1, 5 bases. The CDR3 length is 14 residues. CDR1 MRHNA and CDR2 SNTAGT come from the germline V gene. The V end lost 3 bases, the J end lost 6 bases, and 12 bases lay between the germline ends. Here the CDR3 reads CASSEVQGGQPQHF. The DNA read from the CDR3 is TGTGCCAGCAGTGAGGTCCAGGGAGGTCAGCCC.

As concerns this clone: The read halts 3 residues ahead of the CDR3 end, with the missing end drawn from the germline J gene. The chain couples TRBV18 to TRBJ1-2; D uncertain. Looked up from germline, CDR1 is KGHSH and CDR2 is LQKENI. The CDR3 covers 14 residues. The covered CDR3 bases are TGTGCCAGCTCATTCGGTCTGAGGAGCGATGAC. It translates to CASSFGLRSDD. From start to end, the CDR3 is CASSFGLRSDDYTF. Variable domain in full (rest from reference TRBV18 and TRBJ1-2): NAGVMQNPRHLVRRRGQEARLRCSPMKGHSHVYWYRQLPEEGLKFMVYLQKENIIDESGMPKERFSAEFPKEGPSILRIQQVVRGDSAAYFCASSFGLRSDDYTFGSGTRLTVV.

Details on this clone: The DNA ends 3 residues before the CDR3 does, and the rest of the CDR3 is filled in from the germline J gene. V and J are TRBV11-2 and TRBJ1-2, with D maybe TRBD1 (6 bases). This CDR3 contains 15 residues. The V end was cut by 4 bases, the J end by 3 bases, with 15 bases between. Looked up from germline, CDR1 is SGHAT and CDR2 is FQNNGV. CDR3 protein: CASSWDTGLDYGYTF. CDR3 DNA (partial): TGTGCCAGCAGCTGGGACACGGGGCTGGACTATGGC.

Note on this clone: The read terminates 3 residues before the CDR3 end, so the remaining end is supplied by the germline J gene. The chain recombines TRBV30 with TRBJ2-5, with D possibly being TRBD1 (5 bases). CDR1 is GTSNPN and CDR2 is SVGIG in the germline V gene (reference sequence). This CDR3 has 11 amino acids. The ends were cut back, 5 bases at V and 7 bases at J, with 11 bases in the middle. The CDR3 region is CAWQGSGTQYF. CDR3 bases read: TGTGCCTGGCAGGGTAGTGGGACC.

Notes on this clone: The read comes to an end 3 residues before the CDR3 does, leaving the germline J gene to fill in the end. The chain uses TRBV4-1 and TRBJ1-2; D unclear. Germline assignment: CDR1 MGHRA and CDR2 YSYEKL. Trimming cost V 6 bases and J 1 base, with 12 bases left between them. CDR3 length: 14 residues. Partial CDR3 DNA: TGCGCCAGCAGTCCCATGCGCTTTAACTATGGC. This translates into CASSPMRFNYG. The full CDR3 protein reads CASSPMRFNYGYTF.

Of note for this clone: The read terminates 3 residues before the CDR3 end, so the remaining end is supplied by the germline J gene. This rearrangement joins TRBV5-1 to TRBJ2-7; the D gene is possibly TRBD2 (6 bases). The CDR3 runs to 14 residues. Trimming left V 4 bases short and J 2 bases short, with 13 bases between. Germline V lookup: CDR1 SGHRS, CDR2 YFSETQ. CDR3 DNA, as far as it was read: TGCGCCAGCAGCACTTGGGGCGGGGCCTACGAG. Its translation: CASSTWGGAYE. The whole CDR3 sequence is CASSTWGGAYEQYF.

For this clone: The CDR3 end falls 3 residues outside the read, so it is completed with the germline J gene. The chain links TRBV7-9 to TRBJ2-7, with a possible D match to TRBD1 (5 bases). V lost 1 base and J lost 0, with 7 bases in between. This CDR3 is 14 amino acids long. Germline V gene sequence: CDR1 SEHNR, CDR2 FQNEAQ (reference sequence). The chain's CDR3 is CASSLEGSSYEQYF. The sequenced part of the CDR3 DNA is TGTGCCAGCAGCTTAGAGGGGTCCTCCTACGAG.

Note on this clone: The missing CDR3 end, 3 residues past where the read stops, is filled in from the germline J gene. The gene calls are TRBV7-3 and TRBJ1-2; D remains ambiguous. This CDR3 is 16 amino acids long. V lost 2 bases and J 4 bases, leaving 17 bases between the germline ends. Germline V gene lookup returns CDR1 SGHTA and CDR2 FQGTGA. The covered CDR3 bases are TGTGCCAGCAGCTTATCCGGAGGGCCTGCTATCTATGGC. This sequence encodes CASSLSGGPAIYG. The whole CDR3 sequence reads CASSLSGGPAIYGYTF.

With respect to this clone: The read gets to within 3 residues of the CDR3 end, and the germline J gene fills in the rest. The V and J genes are TRBV19 and TRBJ2-7, with D unresolved. Trimming stripped 3 bases from V and 0 bases from J, with 6 bases between. This CDR3 has 13 residues. CDR1 and CDR2 from the germline V gene are LNHDA and SQIVND (reference sequence). The chain's CDR3 is CASSIHFSYEQYF. The sequenced part of the CDR3 DNA is TGTGCCAGTAGTATTCACTTCTCCTACGAG.

The DNA read from the CDR3 is TGTGCCAGTAGCCGACAGGCTAGCACAGATACG. This translates into CASSRQASTDT. The complete CDR3 sequence is CASSRQASTDTQYF. The chain links TRBV19 to TRBJ2-3; D is possibly TRBD1 (6 bases). The missing CDR3 end, 3 residues past where the read stops, is filled in from the germline J gene. CDR3 length equals 14 residues. Between the trimmed V and J ends, which lost 6 bases and 0 bases, there was a span of 10 bases. Germline V lookup: CDR1 LNHDA, CDR2 SQIVND (reference sequence). Full variable domain (missing parts from reference TRBV19 and TRBJ2-3): DGGITQSPKYLFRKEGQNVTLSCEQNLNHDAMYWYRQDPGQGLRLIYYSQIVNDFQKGDIAEGYSVSREKKESFPLTVTSAQKNPTAFYLCASSRQASTDTQYFGPGTRLTVL.

About this clone: The read ends 3 residues shy of where the CDR3 ends; the end is completed using the germline J gene. This chain links TRBV19 with TRBJ1-2; D may be TRBD1 (5 bases). CDR1 and CDR2 (germline): LNHDA, SQIVND (reference sequence). The CDR3 contains 14 residues. V shed 6 bases and J shed 4 bases, with 15 bases lying between them. Partial CDR3 DNA: TGTGCCAGTAGGTCCCAGGGCCTCGGCTATGGC. This encodes CASRSQGLGYG. The whole CDR3 region reads CASRSQGLGYGYTF.

In the case of this clone: Read coverage stops 3 residues before the CDR3 terminus; the germline J gene supplies the remainder. The rearrangement uses TRBV18 and TRBJ1-5; unclear D gene. Trimming took off 2 bases at V and 1 base at J, with 9 bases between the two ends. Germline V gene sequence: CDR1 KGHSH, CDR2 LQKENI. This CDR3 is 15 amino acids long. The CDR3 spells CASSPARISNQPQHF. CDR3 bases read: TGTGCCAGCTCACCAGCCAGAATAAGCAATCAGCCC.

In regard to this clone: The read finishes 3 residues shy of the CDR3 end, and the germline J gene is used to complete it. This rearrangement joins TRBV4-2 to TRBJ2-3, with 14 bases identical to TRBD2. J lost 2 bases, V lost 4 bases, and 8 bases had no gene match. Germline V gene lookup returns CDR1 LGHNA and CDR2 YNFKEQ. The CDR3 consists of 18 residues. CDR3 loop: CASSPEGLAGADTDTQYF. CDR3 DNA, as far as it was read: TGTGCCAGCAGCCCGGAGGGACTAGCGGGGGCTGACACAGATACG.

Turning to this clone: With the read ending 3 residues before the CDR3 end, the germline J gene is used to fill in that end. The chain links TRBV2 to TRBJ1-2; D is perhaps TRBD1 (5 bases). The CDR3 contains 16 residues. Germline loops: CDR1 SNHLY, CDR2 FYNNEI. Incomplete CDR3 DNA: TGTGCCAGCAGTGAAGCTCCGGGACTATCCTACAATGAC. Its protein product is CASSEAPGLSYND. The full CDR3 is CASSEAPGLSYNDYTF.

CDR3 sequence: CASRDDRLNTEAFF. The DNA read from the CDR3 is TGCGCCAGCAGGGACGACAGATTGAACACTGAA. This chain links TRBV10-1 with TRBJ1-1; tentatively, D is TRBD1 (5 bases). The read terminates 3 residues ahead of where the CDR3 ends, so the germline J gene completes it. The CDR3 length is 14 residues. Trimming left V 6 bases short and J 0 bases short, with 11 bases between. Germline-derived CDR1 and CDR2 are WNHNN and SYGVQD (reference sequence).

This CDR3 is CAWSRTGHSPLHF. The part of the CDR3 DNA that was read is TGTGCCTGGAGTCGGACAGGCCATTCACCC. The chain couples TRBV30 to TRBJ1-6; 7 bases map to TRBD1. The sequence runs out 3 residues before the end of the CDR3; the remainder is reconstructed from the germline J gene. V trimming: 2 bases; J trimming: 8 bases; junction bases outside the gene matches: 3. This CDR3 comprises 13 residues. The V gene's germline CDR1 is GTSNPN and CDR2 SVGIG (reference sequence).

As for this clone: The observed sequence ends 3 residues before the CDR3 terminus, with the missing tail filled in from the germline J gene. The V call is TRBV2, the J call TRBJ2-3; 9 bases line up with TRBD1. The length of the CDR3 is 17 residues. With V trimmed by 0 bases and J by 4 bases, 8 bases remained unmatched. Germline loops: CDR1 SNHLY, CDR2 FYNNEI. The covered CDR3 bases are TGTGCCAGCAGTGAAGCAGGGGGGACAGGGTTATCAGATACG. It is translated as CASSEAGGTGLSDT. The whole CDR3 region reads CASSEAGGTGLSDTQYF.

As regards this clone: The read comes to an end 3 residues before the CDR3 does, leaving the germline J gene to fill in the end. The J gene is TRBJ2-3, the V gene TRBV19; 10 nucleotides align to TRBD2. After removal of 5 bases from V and 3 bases from J, the junction contained 11 bases not matched to a gene. CDR3 length equals 17 residues. Germline-derived CDR1 and CDR2 are LNHDA and SQIVND (reference sequence). Incomplete CDR3 DNA: TGTGCCAGTAGTGAGGGTACTAGCGGGGAATTTACAGATACG. Its translation is CASSEGTSGEFTDT. In full, the CDR3 reads CASSEGTSGEFTDTQYF.

In the case of this clone: The missing CDR3 end, 3 residues past where the read stops, is filled in from the germline J gene. This chain joins TRBV19 and TRBJ1-2, with no clear D. CDR1 is LNHDA, CDR2 SQIVND, per germline (reference sequence). The CDR3 runs to 11 residues. V was trimmed by 7 bases and J by 0 bases, leaving 3 bases between them. The DNA read from the CDR3 is TGTGCCAGTACTCCTAACTATGGC. Its translation: CASTPNYG. The CDR3 in its entirety is CASTPNYGYTF.

With respect to this clone: The sequence runs out 3 residues before the end of the CDR3; the remainder is reconstructed from the germline J gene. The chain is built from TRBV20-1 and TRBJ2-5; 12 nucleotides agree with TRBD2. Germline assignment: CDR1 DFQATT and CDR2 SNEGSKA (reference sequence). The CDR3 is made up of 16 amino acids. The V segment lost 0 bases and the J segment 5 bases; nucleotides outside the gene matches: 7. CDR3 loop: CSARDAGLAGWETQYF. The part of the CDR3 DNA that was read is TGCAGTGCTAGAGACGCTGGACTAGCGGGGTGGGAGACC.

With respect to this clone: The read gets to within 3 residues of the CDR3 end, and the germline J gene fills in the rest. The chain recombines TRBV7-6 with TRBJ2-7; a possible D gene is TRBD1 (5 bases). CDR3 length: 16 residues. Trimming pared 0 bases from V and 2 bases from J, leaving 14 bases between. CDR1 is SGHVS and CDR2 is FNYEAQ in the germline V gene. The CDR3 DNA, read in part, is TGTGCCAGCAGCTTAGCGGGGTCAGGGTCTCCCTACGAG. This codes for CASSLAGSGSPYE. The CDR3 reads in full as CASSLAGSGSPYEQYF.

Concerning this clone itself: The read halts 3 residues ahead of the CDR3 end, with the missing end drawn from the germline J gene. V is TRBV2 and J is TRBJ2-5; a weak D match, TRBD1 (6 bases). From germline, CDR1 is SNHLY and CDR2 FYNNEI. CDR3 length: 13 residues. V lost 10 bases, J lost 1 base, and 13 bases lay in between. Incomplete CDR3 DNA: TGTGCCACCCAGGGACAAGTCCAAGAGACC. Translating gives CATQGQVQET. The CDR3 in full is CATQGQVQETQYF.

Regarding this clone: The read falls 3 residues short of the CDR3 end, and the missing part is taken from the germline J gene. The rearrangement joins TRBV5-1 to TRBJ1-1; possibly TRBD1 for D (6 bases). Trimming shortened V by 2 bases and J by 0 bases, and 20 bases separated the two germline ends. Per the germline V gene, CDR1 is SGHRS and CDR2 is YFSETQ. The CDR3 sequence is 18 residues long. The CDR3 DNA, read in part, is TGCGCCAGCAGCTTATTCTCCAGGGGTGGGGAGGTGAACACTGAA. It translates to CASSLFSRGGEVNTE. The CDR3 reads in full as CASSLFSRGGEVNTEAFF.

Concerning this clone itself: With the read ending 3 residues before the CDR3 end, the germline J gene is used to fill in that end. The chain uses TRBV7-9 and TRBJ2-4, with D unresolved. CDR3 length: 13 amino acids. Per the germline V gene, CDR1 is SEHNR and CDR2 is FQNEAQ (reference sequence). The CDR3 reads CASSALESFAQYF. The CDR3 bases that were read are TGTGCCAGCAGCGCACTTGAATCGTTCGCT.

As for this clone: Read coverage stops 3 residues before the CDR3 terminus; the germline J gene supplies the remainder. This chain uses TRBV7-7 with TRBJ2-1, with 10 positions matching TRBD2. The CDR3 loop spans 16 amino acids. Germline CDR1 reads SSHAT; CDR2 reads FNYEAQ (reference sequence). V was pared by 5 bases and J by 1 base, with 5 bases of the junction left unmatched. The CDR3 DNA, read in part, is TGTGCCAGCAGCCCCTCTAGCGGGGGTTCCTACAATGAG. It is translated as CASSPSSGGSYNE. From start to end, the CDR3 is CASSPSSGGSYNEQFF.

The CDR3 loop is CASSFQGPSGGAYNEQFF. The CDR3 DNA, read in part, is TGTGCCAGCAGCTTTCAGGGACCCAGCGGGGGGGCCTACAATGAG. The chain uses TRBV7-3 and TRBJ2-1, with 10 bases aligning to TRBD2. Read sequence stops 3 residues before the CDR3 end, and the germline J gene provides the missing end. The junction had 10 bases not matched to a gene; V was cut back by 3 bases and J by 2 bases. This CDR3 region has 18 residues. From germline, CDR1 is SGHTA and CDR2 FQGTGA. Full variable domain (outside the CDR3, taken from reference TRBV7-3 and TRBJ2-1): GAGVSQTPSNKVTEKGKYVELRCDPISGHTALYWYRQSLGQGPEFLIYFQGTGAADDSGLPNDRFFAVRPEGSVSTLKIQRTERGDSAVYLCASSFQGPSGGAYNEQFFGPGTRLTVL.

Points on this clone: The CDR3 goes on 3 residues after the read ends, and that part is filled in from the germline J gene. The V gene is TRBV10-3, the J gene TRBJ1-4; the D gene is possibly TRBD1 (6 bases). The V and J ends lost 6 bases and 1 base respectively, with 6 bases between them. This CDR3 contains 13 residues. Germline V lookup: CDR1 ENHRY, CDR2 SYGVKD. Incomplete CDR3 DNA: TGTGCCATCAGACAGGGAACTAATGAAAAA. Translated, it gives CAIRQGTNEK. The complete CDR3 reads CAIRQGTNEKLFF.